These T cell receptor beta chains were read from a single sample in a study of blood T cell repertoires in COVID-19. Profiled with immunoSEQ multiplex PCR; TCRdb holds only in-frame clones, not every one. The sample holds a few hundred thousand clones; about 87% are singletons and the top ten take roughly 0.87%. The source material was peripheral blood. The receptor source for this set is a man aged 18 to 30 with COVID-19, enrolled during active disease. Both conserved end residues are part of each CDR3. Fields, in order: V gene, CDR3 length, clone size, D gene, J gene, CDR3 protein, CDR3 DNA. A D gene is named only where the DNA matches it firmly. Rows give clone size only sometimes, using once, few, many, or a class for an expanded clone.

TRBV7-2	15	once	TRBD1	TRBJ2-7	CASSQAQGDSYEQYF	TGTGCCAGCAGCCAGGCACAGGGGGATTCCTACGAGCAGTACTTC
TRBV4-1	17	once	TRBD2	TRBJ2-1	CASSQASLAGVGDEQFF	TGCGCCAGCAGCCAAGCATCACTAGCGGGAGTTGGGGATGAGCAGTTCTTC
TRBV4-1	16	NA	TRBD2	TRBJ2-3	CASSRRLAGAPDTQYF	TGCGCCAGCAGCCGGAGACTAGCGGGAGCTCCAGATACGCAGTATTTT
TRBV27	14	NA	NA	TRBJ1-4	CASSLGQNNEKLFF	TGTGCCAGCAGTTTAGGACAGAATAATGAAAAACTGTTTTTT
TRBV20-1	11	NA	NA	TRBJ1-1	CSARLNTEAFF	TGCAGTGCGCGGCTGAACACTGAAGCTTTCTTT
TRBV12-3/TRBV12-4	13	NA	NA	TRBJ1-2	CASSPRQPYGYTF	TGTGCCAGCAGCCCCCGACAGCCTTATGGCTACACCTTC
TRBV4-1	14	NA	TRBD1	TRBJ2-3	CASSQEDRANTQYF	TGCGCCAGCAGCCAAGAAGACAGGGCGAATACGCAGTATTTT
TRBV6-5	14	NA	TRBD2	TRBJ2-4	CASSYSSAGGTQYF	TGTGCCAGCAGTTACTCCTCGGCGGGAGGGACACAGTACTTC
TRBV29-1	14	NA	TRBD2	TRBJ2-7	CSVFGTSFSDEQYF	TGCAGCGTTTTTGGGACTAGTTTTTCCGACGAGCAGTACTTC
TRBV9	15	NA	NA	TRBJ1-4	CASSAGGDPGEKLFF	TGTGCCAGCAGCGCGGGGGGAGACCCAGGTGAAAAACTGTTTTTT
TRBV27	13	once	NA	TRBJ2-5	CASSSILQETQYF	TGTGCCAGCAGTTCTATCCTCCAAGAGACCCAGTACTTC
TRBV27	15	NA	NA	TRBJ2-7	CASSPRSGSSYEQYF	TGTGCCAGCAGCCCCCGGAGCGGAAGCTCCTACGAGCAGTACTTC
TRBV27	15	NA	TRBD1	TRBJ1-6	CASSPGTGQYLPLHF	TGTGCCAGCAGTCCCGGGACAGGGCAGTATTTACCCCTCCACTTT
TRBV2	11	NA	NA	TRBJ1-1	CASGADTEAFF	TGTGCCAGCGGGGCCGACACTGAAGCTTTCTTT
TRBV3-1/TRBV3-2	14	NA	NA	TRBJ2-7	CASSQGQGWDEQYF	TGTGCCAGCAGCCAAGGTCAGGGTTGGGACGAGCAGTACTTC
TRBV3-1/TRBV3-2	15	NA	TRBD1	TRBJ1-2	CASSQEGTGLGGYTF	TGTGCCAGCAGCCAAGAAGGGACAGGGCTCGGTGGCTACACCTTC